A selection of T cell receptor beta chains follows, all from one sample in a study of cytomegalovirus exposure and HLA in healthy donors. This table comes from immunoSEQ multiplex PCR, and its TCRdb copy is limited to in-frame clones, with some not included. The sample has around 280,000 clones, about 90% seen once; the top ten hold about 2%. Sequencing was carried out using PBMCs. The receptors come from a woman aged 18-30 years in good health and CMV-seronegative. CDR3s include the opening cysteine and the closing phenylalanine or tryptophan. A D gene is named only where the DNA matches it firmly. Clone size is stated in some rows and not others, as once, few, many or a class when expanded.

CDR3nt	CDR3aa	d_gene	abundance	v_gene	j_gene
TGTGCCAGCAGCCTCAACTCCGGGACAGCTAGCTCTGGGGCCAACGTCCTGACTTTC	CASSLNSGTASSGANVLTF	TRBD1	-	TRBV9	TRBJ2-6
TGTGCCAGCTTTTACTTCCCCAATGAGCAGTTCTTC	CASFYFPNEQFF	-	-	TRBV2	TRBJ2-1
TGTGCCAGCAGCCCACGAGGACAGGGGGCGAACTATGGCTACACCTTC	CASSPRGQGANYGYTF	TRBD1	-	TRBV11-2	TRBJ1-2
TGTGCTAGTGGACTGACACACTACGAGCAGTACTTC	CASGLTHYEQYF	-	-	TRBV12-5	TRBJ2-7
TGCGCCAGCAGCTTAGAACTGTCGACCTACGAGCAGTACTTC	CASSLELSTYEQYF	-	-	TRBV5-1	TRBJ2-7
TGTGCCAGCAGTTTATCGAGGTTTGAGACCCAGTACTTC	CASSLSRFETQYF	-	-	TRBV27	TRBJ2-5
TGTGCCAGCGAAGGGTCGGGAGTGAAGGGCTACACCTTC	CASEGSGVKGYTF	-	-	TRBV2	TRBJ1-2
TGCAGCGTTGAAGATCTTCCGGGACAGGGGGGCAATGAGCAGTTCTTC	CSVEDLPGQGGNEQFF	TRBD1	-	TRBV29-1	TRBJ2-1
TGTGCCAGCAGCCCGATTGTGACTAGCAAGGAGACCCAGTACTTC	CASSPIVTSKETQYF	TRBD2	-	TRBV5-4	TRBJ2-5
TGCAGTGCTACCAACACAGATACGCAGTATTTT	CSATNTDTQYF	-	-	TRBV20-1	TRBJ2-3
TGTGCTAGTGTGTCCGGGACAGGGTATCAGCCCCAGCATTTT	CASVSGTGYQPQHF	TRBD1	-	TRBV12-5	TRBJ1-5
TGTGCCAGCAGCAGACTCGGCGGTAGCTCCTACGAGCAGTACTTC	CASSRLGGSSYEQYF	-	-	TRBV11-2	TRBJ2-7
TGTGCCAGCAGTGACGGGTACTCCTACGAGCAGTACTTC	CASSDGYSYEQYF	-	few	TRBV6-5	TRBJ2-7
TGTGCCAGCAGTGCAACTAGCGGGGCGACCGGGGAGCTGTTTTTT	CASSATSGATGELFF	TRBD2	-	TRBV25-1	TRBJ2-2
TGTGCCAGCAAAGGCTCTGGCAGGATTTGGTCACCCCTCCACTTT	CASKGSGRIWSPLHF	-	-	TRBV9	TRBJ1-6
TGCGCCAGCAGCCTCGAAATGGGGGGGAGGGGGGCCACTGAAGCTTTCTTT	CASSLEMGGRGATEAFF	-	once	TRBV4-1	TRBJ1-1
TGTGCCAGCATTGGACATAATGAAAAACTGTTTTTT	CASIGHNEKLFF	-	-	TRBV6-6	TRBJ1-4
TGTGCCAGCAGCTCGTTGCGGGAGGGTGGATGGGAGACCCAGTACTTC	CASSSLREGGWETQYF	TRBD2	-	TRBV5-4	TRBJ2-5
TGTGCCAGCAGCTTGGGACAGCTTATTTCCTCCTACGAGCAGTACTTC	CASSLGQLISSYEQYF	-	-	TRBV5-6	TRBJ2-7
TGTGCCAGCAAACGACTAGCGGGGACCTACGAGCAGTACTTC	CASKRLAGTYEQYF	TRBD2	-	TRBV27	TRBJ2-7
TGTGCCAGCAGCTTACAAGGGAGTAGTTCACCCCTCCACTTT	CASSLQGSSSPLHF	-	-	TRBV13	TRBJ1-6
TGTGCCAGCAGGGGAACGGGACAGGGGGCGCCGGGTGGCTACACCTTC	CASRGTGQGAPGGYTF	TRBD1	-	TRBV27	TRBJ1-2
TGCAGCGTTCTCGGGACATATAACACTGAAGCTTTCTTT	CSVLGTYNTEAFF	-	-	TRBV29-1	TRBJ1-1
TGTGCCAGTAGTTTCACAGGCGATTCCTACGAGCAGTACTTC	CASSFTGDSYEQYF	-	-	TRBV19	TRBJ2-7
TGTGCCAGCAGCTCTTCTTATGGCTACACCTTC	CASSSSYGYTF	-	once	TRBV7-6	TRBJ1-2
TGTGCCAGCAGTGATCCGTCGGGGACAACCTACGAGCAGTACTTC	CASSDPSGTTYEQYF	-	-	TRBV2	TRBJ2-7
TGTGCCAGCAGCTACGGGGGGGGAACAGATACGCAGTATTTT	CASSYGGGTDTQYF	TRBD2	-	TRBV7-2	TRBJ2-3
TGTGCCAGCAGCGTGTGGCAGGAGGCAGATGGCTACACCTTC	CASSVWQEADGYTF	-	-	TRBV9	TRBJ1-2
TGTGCCAGCAGCTTAGCGAGCGGGGGGATCTACGAGCAGTACTTC	CASSLASGGIYEQYF	TRBD2	once	TRBV7-2	TRBJ2-7
TGTGCCAGCAGCTTAGGAACAGCTATCACAGATACGCAGTATTTT	CASSLGTAITDTQYF	-	-	TRBV11-3	TRBJ2-3
TGCAGCGTTGTAGCGGGTTTGGGCTACACCTTC	CSVVAGLGYTF	-	-	TRBV29-1	TRBJ1-2
TGTGCCAGCAGCTGGGGGGACAGAAATCAGCCCCAGCATTTT	CASSWGDRNQPQHF	TRBD1	-	TRBV7-2	TRBJ1-5
TGTGCCAGCAGCTACTACAGGGGGCTTTTCGCCTACGAGCAGTACTTC	CASSYYRGLFAYEQYF	TRBD1	-	TRBV5-6	TRBJ2-7
TGCAGCGTTGCCCTACATCTGGGACAGGGGCCAAGCTCCTACGAGCAGTACTTC	CSVALHLGQGPSSYEQYF	TRBD1	-	TRBV29-1	TRBJ2-7
TGTGCTAGTGGTTTGGTTGCGGGGGACACAGATACGCAGTATTTT	CASGLVAGDTDTQYF	TRBD2	-	TRBV12-5	TRBJ2-3
TGTGCCAGCAGTGTTCGACAGGGAGGAAATGGCTACACCTTC	CASSVRQGGNGYTF	TRBD1	-	TRBV6-5	TRBJ1-2
TGTGCCTGGAGTGTACGGGCAGGGTACTTCCAGCCCCAGCATTTT	CAWSVRAGYFQPQHF	-	-	TRBV30	TRBJ1-5
TGTGCCATCAGTGAGCTTTATCGGACAAAGAACGCGAACACCGGGGAGCTGTTTTTT	CAISELYRTKNANTGELFF	-	-	TRBV10-3	TRBJ2-2
TGTGCCTGGAGTCACGGGCAGCCCCAGCATTTT	CAWSHGQPQHF	-	-	TRBV30	TRBJ1-5
TGTGCCAGCATGGAGTGGGGCACAGATACGCAGTATTTT	CASMEWGTDTQYF	-	-	TRBV6-1	TRBJ2-3
TGTGCCAGCAGTGAAGGTAGTCGGGATTGGGGACCCCAGCATTTT	CASSEGSRDWGPQHF	-	-	TRBV6-1	TRBJ1-5
TGTGCCAGCAGCTTTTTTGTCCTATCGCTCTCTGGGGCCAACGTCCTGACTTTC	CASSFFVLSLSGANVLTF	-	once	TRBV7-8	TRBJ2-6
TGTGCCAGCAGCCAAGATCTCAGGGGGAACTATGGCTACACCTTC	CASSQDLRGNYGYTF	TRBD1	-	TRBV4-2	TRBJ1-2
TGTGCCAGCAGCCCGGGGGGGGGACGGGCCTACACCTTC	CASSPGGGRAYTF	-	few	TRBV9	TRBJ1-2
TGTGCCAGCAGCGACCACAGGGGGGCTAATGAAAAACTGTTTTTT	CASSDHRGANEKLFF	TRBD1	-	TRBV7-6	TRBJ1-4
TGTGCCAGCAGCGAACCGGGGGGTTATCCGGGACAGGGGAGTGGGCACAATCAGCCCCAGCATTTT	CASSEPGGYPGQGSGHNQPQHF	-	-	TRBV21-1	TRBJ1-5
TGTGCCAGCAGTGAAAGTAGGGGGGGCGATGAGCAGTTCTTC	CASSESRGGDEQFF	-	-	TRBV6-5	TRBJ2-1
TGTGCCAGCAGCCCGGCGGGAGTCAATGGCTACACCTTC	CASSPAGVNGYTF	-	-	TRBV7-9	TRBJ1-2
TGCGCCAGTGGGGGGGACGGTGAAGCTTTCTTT	CASGGDGEAFF	-	-	TRBV5-1	TRBJ1-1
TGTGCCAGCGGGGAAAGCTATGGCTACACCTTC	CASGESYGYTF	-	-	TRBV19	TRBJ1-2
TGTGCCAGCAGCGTACCCGGGACAGGTTCGGAGACCCAGTACTTC	CASSVPGTGSETQYF	TRBD1	-	TRBV5-6	TRBJ2-5
TGTGCCAGCAGTTCCCCGGGACAGGGGATCAAGCAGTACTTC	CASSSPGQGIKQYF	TRBD1	-	TRBV6-5	TRBJ2-7
TGTGCCAGCAGCCCGACAGGGGTATACGAGCAGTACTTC	CASSPTGVYEQYF	TRBD1	once	TRBV7-6	TRBJ2-7
TGTGCCATCAGTGATGGGGGGGGAGGTGGCTACACCTTC	CAISDGGGGGYTF	-	-	TRBV10-3	TRBJ1-2
TGTGCCAGCAGCTTAGTGGCCGGGGGGCCAAAGTTCTTC	CASSLVAGGPKFF	-	-	TRBV11-2	TRBJ2-1